This is a list of T cell receptor beta chains from one sample in a study of T cell repertoires in cytomegalovirus infection. Via MiXCR, TCRdb re-called the reads, giving one row per CDR3 protein. Here the sample spans hundreds of thousands of distinct CDR3 sequences, 31% being singletons. These receptors' targets are unknown. The input for sequencing was cultured CD8+ T cells from PBMCs, taken from culture after CMV antigen stimulation. The source is a human donor in good health (CMV status not recorded). Some clones in this sample may be carry-over from other donors' samples. Each CDR3 is given with its conserved first and last residue. Fields, in order: D gene, V gene, J gene, clone size, CDR3 DNA, CDR3 protein. D genes are given only for firm matches. Where a row states a size, it is once, few, many or the class of an expanded clone; other rows omit it.

.	TRBV4-1	TRBJ2-1	.	TGCGCCAGCAGCCTAGGGGGGGCCACCTACAATGAGCAGATCTTC	CASSLGGATYNEQIF
TRBD1	TRBV6-5	TRBJ2-1	.	TGTGCCAGCAGCCAAAGGGGGCTCCCTCGCCGGGATGAGCAGTTCTTC	CASSQRGLPRRDEQFF
TRBD1	TRBV6-1	TRBJ1-6	few	TGTGCCAGCAGTCCTCAAACCGGGACAGGATATTCACCCCTCCACTTT	CASSPQTGTGYSPLHF
.	TRBV10-3	TRBJ2-2	few	TGTGCCATCAGTCCGCTAAAGCTCGGGGAGCTGTTTTTT	CAISPLKLGELFF
.	TRBV7-9	TRBJ1-4	many	TGTGCCAGCAGCTTAGCAGGGAATGAAAAACTGTTTTTT	CASSLAGNEKLFF
.	TRBV12-3/TRBV12-4	TRBJ1-6	.	TGTGTCAGTTTCGGGGGGGGGCCAACGCCCCTCCACTTT	CVSFGGGPTPLHF
.	TRBV7-2	TRBJ2-1	.	TGTGCCAGCAGCAACTCCCCCGGGGGGCCCTACAATGAGCAGTTCTTC	CASSNSPGGPYNEQFF
TRBD2	TRBV24-1	TRBJ2-1	few	TGTGCCACCAGTGATTCCCTAGTGGCGGGGGGCATCCATGAGCAGTTCTTC	CATSDSLVAGGIHEQFF
.	TRBV12-3/TRBV12-4	TRBJ1-2	few	TGTGCCAGCACCATGGGGATGGGGTCTTACTATGGCTACACCTTC	CASTMGMGSYYGYTF
.	TRBV18	TRBJ2-2	many	TGTGCCAGCAGCGCGAACACCGGGGAGCTGTTTTTT	CASSANTGELFF
.	TRBV7-8	TRBJ1-1	.	TGTGCCAGCAGCCTTAGGGTCATTGAAGCTTTCTTT	CASSLRVIEAFF
.	TRBV20-1	TRBJ2-1	few	TGCAGTGCCAGATCCCCATACAATGAGCAGTTCTTC	CSARSPYNEQFF
TRBD1	TRBV12-3/TRBV12-4	TRBJ1-2	few	TGTGCCAGCAGTCTGAGGTTGACAGGGGATTATGGCTACACCTTC	CASSLRLTGDYGYTF
TRBD1	TRBV11-2	TRBJ2-1	few	TGTGCCAGCAGCCCCCCGACAGGGGGGTGGGATGAGCAGTTCTTC	CASSPPTGGWDEQFF
TRBD1	TRBV7-3	TRBJ1-2	few	TGTGCCAGCAGCCTTGACAGGACAGGGGGCTATGGCTACACCTTC	CASSLDRTGGYGYTF
.	TRBV7-2	TRBJ2-1	few	TGTGCCAGCAGCTTAGGGGTCCCAGGTTCATCCTACAATGAGCAGTTCTTC	CASSLGVPGSSYNEQFF
TRBD2	TRBV12-3/TRBV12-4	TRBJ2-1	many	TGTGCCAGCAGTTTCGGGGGGGGAAACAATGAGCAGTTCTTC	CASSFGGGNNEQFF
TRBD1	TRBV12-3/TRBV12-4	TRBJ2-7	.	TGTGCCAGCAGTTTAAGGTCAGCAGGGGGCAACGAGCAGTACTTC	CASSLRSAGGNEQYF
.	TRBV7-8	TRBJ2-2	few	TGTGCCAGCAGCTTAGAGGACACCACCGGGGAGCTGTTTTTT	CASSLEDTTGELFF
TRBD2	TRBV19	TRBJ2-7	.	TGTGCCAGTAGTATGGGAAGCGGGAGCCCCTACGAGCAGTACTTC	CASSMGSGSPYEQYF
.	TRBV7-9	TRBJ2-5	many	TGTGCCAGCAGCTTCGGCAGGCAAGAGACCCAGTACTTC	CASSFGRQETQYF
.	TRBV12-3/TRBV12-4	TRBJ1-1	.	TGTGCCAGCACTAGCGGCGGAACGGGATCTGAAGCTTTCTTT	CASTSGGTGSEAFF
TRBD2	TRBV20-1	TRBJ2-1	few	TGCAGTGCTAGGCCGGGACTAGCGGGGGGCGGGAGCTCCTACAATGAGCAGTTCTTC	CSARPGLAGGGSSYNEQFF
.	TRBV6-2/TRBV6-3	TRBJ1-2	.	TGTGCCAGCAGTTACCCCGGGGATCAGGGCTACACCTTC	CASSYPGDQGYTF
TRBD2	TRBV27	TRBJ2-3	few	TGTGCCAGCACCGGGTTAGCGGGGGCTCTTCCAGATACGCAGTATTTT	CASTGLAGALPDTQYF
.	TRBV27	TRBJ1-6	.	TGTGCCAGCAGTTACGGGGGTTACGGTTCACCCCTCCACTTT	CASSYGGYGSPLHF
.	TRBV20-1	TRBJ2-5	.	TGCAGTGCTAGTGCCGGCAGCCAAGAGACCCAGTACTTC	CSASAGSQETQYF
TRBD1	TRBV12-3/TRBV12-4	TRBJ1-1	few	TGTGCCAGCAGTTTTCCCGGGACAGAAGAAGCTTTCTTT	CASSFPGTEEAFF
TRBD2	TRBV20-1	TRBJ2-5	.	TGCAGTGCTAGAGAACTAGCGGGGGAGACAGCACAAGAGACCCAGTACTTC	CSARELAGETAQETQYF
.	TRBV6-1	TRBJ1-5	many	TGTGCCAGCAGTGAAGCAAGGGGAGTTGGCAATCAGCCCCAGCATTTT	CASSEARGVGNQPQHF
.	TRBV27	TRBJ2-5	.	TGTGCCAGCAGTCAAAAGGCGTGGGGGCCACAAGAGACCCAGTACTTC	CASSQKAWGPQETQYF
.	TRBV7-2	TRBJ2-1	many	TGTGCCAGCAGCTCATTTGGAGGGGGGGTCGCCTACAATGAGCAGTTCTTC	CASSSFGGGVAYNEQFF
TRBD2	TRBV7-6	TRBJ2-2	few	TGTGCTAGCAGCTCCCCGGGAGGAGCGGACACCGGGGAGCTGTTTTTT	CASSSPGGADTGELFF
.	TRBV7-9	TRBJ1-6	once	TGTGTCAGCACCAAAACCGGGACCAATTCACCCCTCCACTTT	CVSTKTGTNSPLHF
TRBD2	TRBV5-4	TRBJ2-1	few	TGTGCCAGCAGCGTCCCGGGACTAGCCGGTAATGAGCAGTTCTTC	CASSVPGLAGNEQFF
TRBD2	TRBV12-3/TRBV12-4	TRBJ2-1	many	TGTGCCAGCAGGGGGACTAGCGGGGGGGGTGAGCAGTTCTTC	CASRGTSGGGEQFF
.	TRBV6-5	TRBJ2-7	.	TGTGCCAGCAGTTACCAGTGGACCTACGAGCAGTACTTC	CASSYQWTYEQYF
.	TRBV19	TRBJ2-3	few	TGTGCCAGTAGTCTTCCCGGGGGGCCGGGCACAGATACGCAGTATTTT	CASSLPGGPGTDTQYF
.	TRBV6-5	TRBJ1-2	.	TGTGCCAGCTCGAACAACCCACGCTATGGCTACACCTTC	CASSNNPRYGYTF
TRBD1	TRBV12-3/TRBV12-4	TRBJ1-2	.	TGTGCCAGCAGTTTAGGAGGGGACAGGGGGAATGGCTACACCTTC	CASSLGGDRGNGYTF
.	TRBV27	TRBJ1-5	few	TGTGCCAGCAGTTCGGCAGGCGGGCGGCCCCAGCATTTT	CASSSAGGRPQHF
TRBD2	TRBV7-2	TRBJ2-1	many	TGTGCCAGCAGTTTTAGCGGGGTCTCCTACAATGAGCAGTTCTTC	CASSFSGVSYNEQFF